This record looks at one TCR beta chain sequence and its context. Its antigen remains unidentified. Selected positively for CCR7 and CD45RO-negative, naive CD8 cells excluded terminally differentiated effector memory CD45RA+ cells. This sample is part of a study of shared clonotypes between healthy human individuals. Notes on the study in general: Among non-shared clonotypes, generation probabilities were lower than among those shared by all four donors.

In the original analysis: Owing to the provision of junction-only sequences devoid of quality scores by immunoSEQ, filtering differed. Assay: immunoSEQ multiplex PCR; the TCRdb copy retains only in-frame clones and omits some. V, J and clone size are taken as reported in that table, and D and trimming were inferred from the DNA itself. The sample lists millions of clones; 93% were seen once. Germline CDR1 reads MDHEN; CDR2 reads SYDVKM. This CDR3 is 11 amino acids long. Trimming removed 3 bases at V and 8 bases at J, with 7 bases between. This chain links TRBV28 with TRBJ1-2, with D possibly TRBD1 on 5 matching bases. The TCR sequence derives from a man in his late teens or twenties in good health. Some clones in this sample may be carry-over from other donors' samples. The sample comprised naive CD8+ T cells from PBMCs. Written as DNA, the CDR3 is TGTGCCAGCAGTTTTCAGGGAGGCTACACCTTC. This translates into CASSFQGGYTF.